The clone carrying this TCR beta chain has more than one count but fewer than ten. Antigen: not known. V was cut by 5 bases and J by 0 bases, with 11 bases left in between. The CDR3 contains 14 residues. Germline-derived CDR1 and CDR2 are SGHTA and FQGNSA. This specimen comes from a study of vaccination and CD4 T cells after COVID-19. Sequenced with the Oncomine TCR Beta short-read assay was DNA taken from cultured CD4+ T cells. One entry per CDR3 protein results from TCRdb running MiXCR on the PCR reads. The sample carries under 25,000 distinct CDR3 sequences, approximately 48% recorded once. As to treatment: roughly nine-day PBMC culture with coronavirus spike peptide pools or control peptides (ViraFEST assay).

The receptor's source is a human donor with COVID-19. The chain is built from TRBV7-2 and TRBJ2-7; D might be TRBD1 (5 bases). The specimen was cultured CD4+ T cells from blood. The CDR3 is CASSLRQPSYEQYF. CDR3 sequence (DNA): TGTGCCAGCAGCCTCCGACAGCCCTCCTACGAGCAGTACTTC.